The 29 T cell receptor beta chains presented below share a single source sample, sequenced in a study of blood T cell repertoires in COVID-19. Generated by immunoSEQ multiplex PCR, the TCRdb table keeps only in-frame clones and is missing some. Here the sample spans around 300,000 clones, about four fifths being singletons. The sequencing sample was made of peripheral blood. The receptors shown here come from a woman in her fifties or sixties who had recovered from COVID-19.

The rearrangement joins TRBV27 to TRBJ2-2; D ambiguous. The V end was cut by 4 bases, the J end by 8 bases, with 14 bases between. Germline values: CDR1 MNHEY, CDR2 SMNVEV (reference sequence). This CDR3 spans 14 amino acids. CDR3 nucleotide sequence: TGTGCCAGCAGTTCGTCCAATCTATGGGGGGAGCTGTTTTTT. This codes for CASSSSNLWGELFF.

The chain links TRBV6-1 to TRBJ2-7; D gene uncertain. Trimming left V 2 bases short and J 9 bases short, with 11 bases between. Germline-derived CDR1 and CDR2 are MNHNS and SASEGT. The CDR3 is 12 residues long. In nucleotides, the CDR3 is TGTGCCAGCAGTGAACCGGGTCTCGGGCAGTACTTC. Translating it yields CASSEPGLGQYF.

The J gene is TRBJ1-1, the V gene TRBV7-2; D is unresolved. Trimming took 5 bases from V and 4 from J, leaving 20 bases between them. The V gene's germline CDR1 is SGHTA and CDR2 FQGNSA. This CDR3 is built from 16 residues. The CDR3: CASSPGSGPQGTEAFF. In DNA, the CDR3 is TGTGCCAGCAGCCCGGGTTCGGGTCCTCAAGGCACTGAAGCTTTCTTT.

The chain has TRBV27 and TRBJ2-7; 12 bases agree with TRBD2. The CDR3 runs 15 residues. V trimming: 6 bases; J trimming: 6 bases; junction bases outside the gene matches: 9. Germline loops: CDR1 MNHEY, CDR2 SMNVEV (reference sequence). CDR3 nucleotides: TGTGCCAGCAGAGCTAGCGGGAGGGACGTAGCCGAGCAGTACTTC. Protein: CASRASGRDVAEQYF.

This clone was seen more than once but under ten times. The genes are TRBV27 and TRBJ1-5, with 10 bases aligning to TRBD1. Losses at the gene ends were 9 bases for V and 2 bases for J; bases not matched to a gene: 7. The length of the CDR3 is 15 residues. In germline, CDR1 is MNHEY, CDR2 SMNVEV (reference sequence). The CDR3 nucleotides are TGTGCCAGTGCATGGGGGACAGGGGGCAATCAGCCCCAGCATTTT. This codes for CASAWGTGGNQPQHF.

The gene calls are TRBV28 and TRBJ1-4; possibly TRBD1 for D (6 bases). The CDR3 covers 12 residues. The germline gives CDR1 MDHEN, CDR2 SYDVKM. V lost 6 bases and J 7 bases, leaving 9 bases between the germline ends. The CDR3 reads CASSRGGEKLFF. The CDR3, as DNA: TGTGCCAGCAGCAGGGGTGGTGAAAAACTGTTTTTT.

The chain recombines TRBV3-1 (or the pseudogene TRBV3-2) with TRBJ2-2; no clear D gene. V was pared by 4 bases and J by 0 bases, with 15 bases between. This CDR3 contains 17 residues. The germline CDR1 and CDR2 sequences are LGHDT and YNNKEL (reference sequence). CDR3 nucleotides: TGTGCCAGCAGCCCAAAAGGAAGCGTTACGAACACCGGGGAGCTGTTTTTT. Amino acids: CASSPKGSVTNTGELFF.

This chain connects TRBV9 to TRBJ1-2, with 8 bases aligning to TRBD1. V trimming: 4 bases; J trimming: 4 bases; junction bases outside the gene matches: 6. Looked up from germline, CDR1 is SGDLS and CDR2 is YYNGEE. The CDR3 length is 14 residues. The CDR3: CASSRQGAGYGYTF. The CDR3 bases are TGTGCCAGCAGCCGCCAGGGGGCTGGCTATGGCTACACCTTC.

The genes are TRBV27 and TRBJ1-2; a weak D match, TRBD1 (6 bases). V dropped 0 bases and J dropped 3 bases, with 23 bases sitting between them. This CDR3 has 19 residues. Germline V lookup: CDR1 MNHEY, CDR2 SMNVEV (reference sequence). CDR3 coding DNA: TGTGCCAGCAGTTTATCTTGGACACGGGGAGGGGGAAAGGACTATGGCTACACCTTC. Its translation: CASSLSWTRGGGKDYGYTF.

This sequence joins TRBV7-2 and TRBJ2-3; TRBD2 aligns across 12 bases. Trimming took 6 bases from V and 5 from J; bases not matched to a gene: 9. Germline V gene lookup returns CDR1 SGHTA and CDR2 FQGNSA. The CDR3 is made up of 16 amino acids. The CDR3 region is CASRPSGRAVRDTQYF. CDR3 bases: TGTGCCAGCAGACCTAGCGGGAGGGCCGTCCGAGATACGCAGTATTTT.

The chain combines TRBV20-1 with TRBJ2-7; no definite D call. Trimming pared 6 bases from V and 3 bases from J, leaving 9 bases between. Germline V gene sequence: CDR1 DFQATT, CDR2 SNEGSKA (reference sequence). The CDR3 has 11 amino acids. CDR3 DNA: TGCAGTGCCCGAAGGAGCTACGAGCAGTACTTC. Amino acids: CSARRSYEQYF.

This chain links TRBV18 with TRBJ2-2; a possible D gene is TRBD2 (6 bases). Germline V gene sequence: CDR1 KGHSH, CDR2 LQKENI. The CDR3 covers 16 residues. V lost 3 bases to trimming and J lost 2 bases, with 13 bases between them. CDR3 sequence (DNA): TGTGCCAGCTCACCTTACGGGACTCCAAACACCGGGGAGCTGTTTTTT. Encoded protein: CASSPYGTPNTGELFF.

The chain carries TRBV24-1 and TRBJ2-2, with TRBD2 identical over 10 bases. Germline CDR1 KGHDR, CDR2 SFDVKD. The CDR3 sequence is 17 residues long. V shed 4 bases, J shed 4 bases, and the junction held 8 bases outside the gene matches. CDR3 protein: CATSEPPGTSVTGELFF. The CDR3 nucleotides read TGTGCCACCAGTGAACCTCCCGGGACTAGCGTCACCGGGGAGCTGTTTTTT.

This clone was recorded once. This rearrangement joins TRBV4-3 to TRBJ2-5, with 7 bases aligning to TRBD1. Trimming took 5 bases from V and 4 from J; bases not matched to a gene: 16. The CDR3 runs to 17 residues. Per the germline V gene, CDR1 is LGHNA and CDR2 is YSLEER. CDR3 loop: CASSAQGTLQSGETQYF. Written as DNA, the CDR3 is TGCGCCAGCAGCGCACAGGGGACCCTTCAATCGGGAGAGACCCAGTACTTC.

The rearrangement uses TRBV9 and TRBJ2-2, with 10 nucleotides matching TRBD2. CDR1 is SGDLS and CDR2 is YYNGEE in the germline V gene. The CDR3 length is 17 residues. Unmatched junction bases numbered 7, after V lost 4 bases and J lost 1 base. The chain's CDR3 is CASSPGGLAVNTGELFF. CDR3 DNA sequence: TGTGCCAGCAGCCCAGGAGGACTAGCGGTGAACACCGGGGAGCTGTTTTTT.

J is TRBJ1-3 and V is TRBV28; D ambiguous. This CDR3 is 17 amino acids long. The germline V and J ends were trimmed by 0 bases and 3 bases, with 15 bases remaining between them. CDR1 MDHEN and CDR2 SYDVKM come from the germline V gene. Here the CDR3 DNA reads TGTGCCAGCAGTTTATGGCCCACTTCGGGTAGTGGAAACACCATATATTTT. This sequence encodes CASSLWPTSGSGNTIYF.

The genes are TRBV19 and TRBJ1-1, with a weak D call TRBD1 (5 bases). Germline-derived CDR1 and CDR2 are LNHDA and SQIVND (reference sequence). V lost 0 bases to trimming and J lost 10 bases, with 9 bases between them. CDR3 length: 12 residues. In nucleotides, the CDR3 is TGTGCCAGTAGTATAGACGGGGGGGTAGCTTTCTTT. Amino acid sequence: CASSIDGGVAFF.

The CDR3: CASSLQVHTEAFF. The CDR3 bases are TGTGCCAGCAGTTTACAGGTCCACACTGAAGCTTTCTTT. The V and J genes are TRBV28 and TRBJ1-1; no clear D gene. The CDR3 length is 13 residues. CDR1 MDHEN and CDR2 SYDVKM come from the germline V gene. Trimming pared 2 bases from V and 3 bases from J, leaving 7 bases between.

This clone was detected once. The rearrangement links TRBV28 to TRBJ1-1, with TRBD1 identical over 7 bases. After removal of 4 bases from V and 7 bases from J, the junction contained 12 bases not matched to a gene. Germline V gives CDR1 MDHEN, CDR2 SYDVKM. The CDR3 contains 15 residues. Here the CDR3 DNA reads TGTGCCAGCAGTTCCGGACAGGCAGGCTCCGGTGAAGCTTTCTTT. As protein: CASSSGQAGSGEAFF.

The chain uses TRBV6-5 and TRBJ1-2; 8 positions match TRBD1. The CDR3 is 13 residues long. The V gene end was trimmed by 11 bases and the J gene end by 8 bases; junction bases not matched to a gene: 13. Germline V lookup: CDR1 MNHEY, CDR2 SVGAGI. CDR3 sequence (DNA): TGTGCCGGGTCGACAGGGGAGGTTTTGGGCTACACCTTC. Protein sequence: CAGSTGEVLGYTF.

The chain has TRBV5-1 and TRBJ2-5; 11 bases fit TRBD2. This CDR3 has 15 residues. Per the germline V gene, CDR1 is SGHRS and CDR2 is YFSETQ. V shed 4 bases, J shed 5 bases, and the junction held 7 bases outside the gene matches. In DNA, the CDR3 is TGCGCCAGCAGCACCTCTAGCGGGAGGATCGAGACCCAGTACTTC. Translation: CASSTSSGRIETQYF.

The DNA of the CDR3 is TGCGCCAGCAGCTTGACCGGGGAGCCCCTCCACTTT. It is translated as CASSLTGEPLHF. The V call is TRBV5-1, the J call TRBJ1-6, with no clear D. The germline V gene encodes CDR1 SGHRS and CDR2 YFSETQ. With 1 base removed from V and 13 bases from J, the gap between germline ends came to 9 bases. The CDR3 has 12 amino acids.

CDR3 coding DNA: TGTGCCAGCCGGTATGACAGGGGGTTTGAAAATGGCTACACCTTC. As protein: CASRYDRGFENGYTF. The genes are TRBV2 and TRBJ1-2, with TRBD1 identical over 9 bases. Per the germline V gene, CDR1 is SNHLY and CDR2 is FYNNEI. The CDR3 is 15 amino acids. V lost 8 bases to trimming and J lost 6 bases; unmatched junction nucleotides: 13.

The chain couples TRBV4-1 to TRBJ1-4, with 9 bases fitting TRBD1. Germline V gene data show CDR1 as MGHRA and CDR2 as YSYEKL. The J segment lost 0 bases and the V segment lost 1 base, leaving 18 bases of the junction unmatched. The CDR3 is 22 residues long. The CDR3 DNA follows: TGCGCCAGCAGCCAAGGGACAGGGGCCGCCCGGGCCCCACCTGCAACTAATGAAAAACTGTTTTTT. Translation: CASSQGTGAARAPPATNEKLFF.

The V call is TRBV28, the J call TRBJ2-1; TRBD2 agrees at 7 bases. Germline V gene lookup returns CDR1 MDHEN and CDR2 SYDVKM. With 6 bases clipped from V and 12 bases from J, the junction kept 8 bases outside the gene matches. The CDR3 extends over 12 amino acids. The CDR3 DNA is TGTGCCAGCAGCCTCCATTGGGGGGGGCAGTTCTTC. Translating it yields CASSLHWGGQFF.

Only a few counts were recorded for this clone. This chain uses TRBV5-1 with TRBJ2-2, with D possibly matching TRBD1 (5 bases). Per germline, CDR1 SGHRS and CDR2 YFSETQ. This CDR3 is 15 amino acids long. Trimming cost V 6 bases and J 0 bases, with 12 bases left between them. In nucleotides, the CDR3 is TGCGCCAGCACCCTAAGACAGACGAACACCGGGGAGCTGTTTTTT. Protein product: CASTLRQTNTGELFF. Full variable domain (missing parts from reference TRBV5-1 and TRBJ2-2): KAGVTQTPRYLIKTRGQQVTLSCSPISGHRSVSWYQQTPGQGLQFLFEYFSETQRNKGNFPGRFSGRQFSNSRSEMNVSTLELGDSALYLCASTLRQTNTGELFFGEGSRLTVL.

This rearrangement joins TRBV28 to TRBJ2-6; 9 bases line up with TRBD1. V shed 4 bases and J 0 bases; nucleotides not matched to a gene: 10. The length of the CDR3 is 19 residues. Germline V lookup: CDR1 MDHEN, CDR2 SYDVKM. In nucleotides, the CDR3 is TGTGCCAGCAGTTCTAGGGGACAGGGTGGCTTCTCTGGGGCCAACGTCCTGACTTTC. This translates into CASSSRGQGGFSGANVLTF.

A single count supports this clone. The chain combines TRBV18 with TRBJ2-5; 8 positions agree with TRBD2. This CDR3 comprises 16 residues. CDR1 is KGHSH and CDR2 is LQKENI in the germline V gene. Trimming at V came to 4 bases and at J to 0 bases, leaving 7 bases not matched to a gene. The CDR3 sequence: CASSRSAGGDQETQYF. In nucleotides, the CDR3 is TGTGCCAGCTCACGGTCGGCGGGAGGTGACCAAGAGACCCAGTACTTC.

The sample holds many counts of this clone. The CDR3 nucleotides read TGTGCCAGCAGCATCGGGACTAGCGGGAGTGGGTATGAGCAGTTCTTC. Its translation: CASSIGTSGSGYEQFF. The chain couples TRBV7-8 to TRBJ2-1; 14 positions match TRBD2. Looked up from germline, CDR1 is SGHVS and CDR2 is FQNEAQ. Trimming removed 5 bases from V and 8 bases from J; junction bases left unmatched: 8. The CDR3 runs 16 residues.